This TCR beta chain was identified in a study of identical twins. Study-level findings and limits: Cross-sectional statistics, not tracking of the same donors, supported the conclusions.

This clonotype was counted many times. As yet, its antigen is unknown. CDR1 MDHEN and CDR2 SYDVKM come from the germline V gene. The V gene lost 4 bases and the J gene lost 4 bases, with 16 bases spanning the gap. This CDR3 has 15 amino acids. TCRdb processed the 5' RACE reads anew with MiXCR; each CDR3 protein has one entry. The sample holds a few hundred thousand distinct CDR3 sequences, roughly a tenth seen once. No donor was unhealthy or non-Caucasian. The sample taken for sequencing was memory T cells sorted from blood. The J gene is TRBJ2-5, the V gene TRBV28, with D possibly called TRBD1 or TRBD2 (6 bases each). This sequence was found in a man aged 50 to 59 in good health. CDR3 amino acids: CASSYGGRLVETQYF. In nucleotides, the CDR3 is TGTGCCAGCAGTTATGGGGGGCGTTTGGTAGAGACCCAGTACTTC. Full variable domain (outside the CDR3, taken from reference TRBV28 and TRBJ2-5): DVKVTQSSRYLVKRTGEKVFLECVQDMDHENMFWYRQDPGLGLRLIYFSYDVKMKEKGDIPEGYSVSREKKERFSLILESASTNQTSMYLCASSYGGRLVETQYFGPGTRLLVL.